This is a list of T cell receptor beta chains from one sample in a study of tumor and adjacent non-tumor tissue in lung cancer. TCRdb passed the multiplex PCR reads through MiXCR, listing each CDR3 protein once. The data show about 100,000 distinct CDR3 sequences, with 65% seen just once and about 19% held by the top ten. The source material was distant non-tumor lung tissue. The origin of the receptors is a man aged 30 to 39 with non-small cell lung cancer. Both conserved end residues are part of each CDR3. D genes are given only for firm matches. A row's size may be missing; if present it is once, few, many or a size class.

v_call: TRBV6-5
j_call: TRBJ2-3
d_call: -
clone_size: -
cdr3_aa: CASSLLGAHSTDTEYF
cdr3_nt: TGTGCCAGCAGCTTATTGGGGGCCCATAGCACAGATACGGAGTATTTT

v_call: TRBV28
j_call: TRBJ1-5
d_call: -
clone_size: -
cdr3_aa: CASSLRGARNQPQHF
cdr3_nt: TGTGCCAGCAGTTTAAGGGGGGCAAGGAATCAGCCCCAGCATTTT

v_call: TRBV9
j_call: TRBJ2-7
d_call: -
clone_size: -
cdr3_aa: CASSADTGPYEQYF
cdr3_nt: TGTGCCAGCAGCGCGGACACAGGGCCATACGAGCAGTACTTC

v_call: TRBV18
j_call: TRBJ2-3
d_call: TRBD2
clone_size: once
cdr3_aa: CASSPPGGGYLTDTQYF
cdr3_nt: TGTGCCAGCTCACCCCCAGGCGGGGGGTACCTCACAGATACGCAGTATTTT

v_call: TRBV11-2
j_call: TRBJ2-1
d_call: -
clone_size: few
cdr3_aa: CASSLEVLAYNEQFF
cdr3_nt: TGTGCCAGCAGCTTAGAGGTCCTAGCCTACAATGAGCAGTTCTTC

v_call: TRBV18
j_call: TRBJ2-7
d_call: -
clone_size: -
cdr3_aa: CASSPTGQNSYEQYF
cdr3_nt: TGTGCCAGCTCACCGACCGGACAGAACTCCTACGAGCAGTACTTC

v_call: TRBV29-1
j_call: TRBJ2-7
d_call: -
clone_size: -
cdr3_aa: CSVDDGMDEQYF
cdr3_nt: TGCAGTGTTGATGACGGGATGGACGAGCAGTACTTC

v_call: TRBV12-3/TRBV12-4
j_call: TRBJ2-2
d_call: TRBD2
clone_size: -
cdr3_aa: CANSLAGTGELFF
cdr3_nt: TGTGCCAACAGTTTAGCGGGGACCGGGGAGTTGTTTTTT

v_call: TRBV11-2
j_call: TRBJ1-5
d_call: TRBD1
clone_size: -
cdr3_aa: CASSLGGTANQPQRF
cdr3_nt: TGTGCCAGCAGCTTAGGCGGGACAGCGAATCAGCCCCAGCGTTTT

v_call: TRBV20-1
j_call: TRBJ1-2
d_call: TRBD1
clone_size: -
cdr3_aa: CSARYRGRNPYGYTF
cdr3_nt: TGCAGTGCCCGGTACAGGGGGCGCAATCCGTATGGCTACACCTTC

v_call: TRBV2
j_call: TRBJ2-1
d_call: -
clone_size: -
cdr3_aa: CASKQVLQFF
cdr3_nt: TGTGCCAGCAAGCAGGTTCTTCAGTTCTTT

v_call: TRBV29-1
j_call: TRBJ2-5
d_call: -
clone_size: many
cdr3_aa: CSVEGENRAETQYF
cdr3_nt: TGCAGCGTTGAAGGGGAAAACAGGGCGGAGACCCAGTACTTC

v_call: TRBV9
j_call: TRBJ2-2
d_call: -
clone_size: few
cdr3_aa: CASSASNGATGELFF
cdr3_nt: TGTGCCAGCAGCGCCTCTAACGGTGCCACCGGGGAGCTGTTTTTT

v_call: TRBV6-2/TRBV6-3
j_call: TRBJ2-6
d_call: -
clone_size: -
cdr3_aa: CAGSYSGSGANVLTF
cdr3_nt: TGTGCCGGCAGTTATTCAGGGTCTGGGGCCAACGTCCTGACTTTC

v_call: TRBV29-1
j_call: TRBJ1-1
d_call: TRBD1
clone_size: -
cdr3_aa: CGAGGQGGRMNTEAFF
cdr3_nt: TGCGGGGCTGGGGGACAGGGAGGCAGAATGAACACTGAAGCTTTCTTT

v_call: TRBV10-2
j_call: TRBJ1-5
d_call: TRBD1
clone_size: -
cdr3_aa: CTSSSGTGGGSQAQHF
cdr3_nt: TGCACCAGCAGTTCAGGGACAGGGGGCGGAAGTCAGGCCCAGCATTTT

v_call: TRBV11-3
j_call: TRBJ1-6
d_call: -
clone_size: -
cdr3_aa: CTSSLAVFGGSSLHF
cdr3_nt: TGTACCAGCAGCCTTGCCGTTTTCGGCGGTTCATCCCTCCACTTT